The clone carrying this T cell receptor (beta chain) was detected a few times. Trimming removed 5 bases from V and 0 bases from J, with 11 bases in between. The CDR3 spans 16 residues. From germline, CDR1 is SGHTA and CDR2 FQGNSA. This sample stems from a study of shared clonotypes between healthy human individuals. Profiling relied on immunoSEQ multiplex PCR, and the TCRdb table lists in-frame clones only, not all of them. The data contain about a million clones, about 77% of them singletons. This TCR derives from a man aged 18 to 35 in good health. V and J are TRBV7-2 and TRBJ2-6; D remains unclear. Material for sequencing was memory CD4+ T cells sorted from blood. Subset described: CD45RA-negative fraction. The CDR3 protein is CASSPLTVSGANVLTF. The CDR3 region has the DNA TGTGCCAGCAGCCCTCTGACTGTCTCTGGGGCCAACGTCCTGACTTTC.